The next 14 T cell receptor beta chains were all read from a single sample in a study of CD8 T cells in ankylosing spondylitis (TCRdb year 2017). The full study reports these points: Blood from ankylosing spondylitis patients appeared to be characterized by a TCR beta motif made up of several highly homologous amino acid variants.

The library was produced with 5' RACE. Sequencing was performed on an Illumina HiSeq 2500. TCRdb trimmed public reads at Q25 via fastp, called clones via MiXCR and kept in-frame beta chains. Identical CDR3 protein sequences are pooled into one entry, listed with their most common genes and DNA. Within this sample are fewer than 400,000 distinct CDR3 sequences, with roughly 8% of them counted one time only. Together, the top ten hold roughly 15% of the sample. No cognate antigen is known for these TCRs. The specimen was blood, either unsorted or a sorted T cell fraction (not recorded which). These receptors were collected from a male donor with ankylosing spondylitis.

The rearrangement links TRBV6-1 to TRBJ2-1; 11 bases align to TRBD2. CDR3 size: 16 residues. Germline CDR1 MNHNS, CDR2 SASEGT. J gave up 9 bases and V 6 bases, and 13 bases lay outside the gene matches. The CDR3 bases are TGTGCCAGCAGCACTAGCGGGAGACGGCAAGTTTTTGAGCAGTTCTTC. Translation: CASSTSGRRQVFEQFF.

This clonotype was seen only a few times. CDR3 DNA: TGTGCCAGCTCACCACGACTAGGGGCTAGCGGGAGATATCCAGATACGCAGTATTTT. Its protein is CASSPRLGASGRYPDTQYF. The rearrangement links TRBV18 to TRBJ2-3, with 10 bases identical to TRBD2. Germline loops: CDR1 KGHSH, CDR2 LQKENI. Trimming at V came to 1 base and at J to 4 bases, leaving 14 bases not matched to a gene. There are 19 residues in the CDR3. Complete variable domain (other parts from reference TRBV18 and TRBJ2-3): NAGVMQNPRHLVRRRGQEARLRCSPMKGHSHVYWYRQLPEEGLKFMVYLQKENIIDESGMPKERFSAEFPKEGPSILRIQQVVRGDSAAYFCASSPRLGASGRYPDTQYFGPGTRLTVL.

This clonotype occurred a few times. The chain carries TRBV11-2 and TRBJ1-4; D is undetermined. The CDR3 contains 15 residues. V lost 5 bases, J lost 1 base, and 11 bases lay in between. Looked up from germline, CDR1 is SGHAT and CDR2 is FQNNGV. The CDR3 sequence: CASSRYGRTNEKLFF. CDR3 nucleotide sequence: TGTGCCAGCAGCCGCTACGGGAGAACTAATGAAAAACTGTTTTTT. Looking up the rest from reference TRBV11-2 and TRBJ1-4 gives the full variable domain: EAGVAQSPRYKIIEKRQSVAFWCNPISGHATLYWYQQILGQGPKLLIQFQNNGVVDDSQLPKDRFSAERLKGVDSTLKIQPAKLEDSAVYLCASSRYGRTNEKLFFGSGTQLSVL.

This chain connects TRBV5-1 to TRBJ1-4; TRBD1 aligns across 7 bases. Unmatched junction bases numbered 6, after V lost 0 bases and J lost 7 bases. From germline, CDR1 is SGHRS and CDR2 YFSETQ. This CDR3 contains 15 residues. Here the CDR3 reads CASSLEGGSGEKLFF. CDR3 nucleotides: TGCGCCAGCAGCTTGGAAGGGGGCTCAGGTGAAAAACTGTTTTTT. The full variable domain, its missing parts supplied by reference TRBV5-1 and TRBJ1-4, is KAGVTQTPRYLIKTRGQQVTLSCSPISGHRSVSWYQQTPGQGLQFLFEYFSETQRNKGNFPGRFSGRQFSNSRSEMNVSTLELGDSALYLCASSLEGGSGEKLFFGSGTQLSVL.

This clonotype was recorded many times. The genes are TRBV7-8 and TRBJ2-1; D unclear. The germline gives CDR1 SGHVS, CDR2 FQNEAQ. The V end lost 4 bases, the J end lost 3 bases, and 7 bases lay between the germline ends. The CDR3 sequence is 13 residues long. The CDR3 here is CASSSGDYNEQFF. In DNA form, the CDR3 reads TGTGCCAGCAGCTCTGGGGACTACAATGAGCAGTTCTTC.

There are a few counts of this clonotype. The rearrangement uses TRBV11-2 and TRBJ2-7, with a possible D match to TRBD2 (6 bases). CDR1 SGHAT and CDR2 FQNNGV come from the germline V gene. The CDR3 has 14 residues. V shed 5 bases and J shed 4 bases, with 15 bases lying between them. CDR3 loop: CASSQTSSGYEQYF. The CDR3 bases are TGTGCCAGCAGCCAGACTAGTTCGGGTTACGAGCAGTACTTC.

This clonotype was observed a handful of times. The junction differs from germline at one of its ends, possibly a read error. In DNA, the CDR3 is TGCACTTTTGGGGCAGACCTACCGAACACCGGGGAGCTGTTTTTT. Translated: CTFGADLPNTGELFF. This chain joins TRBV3-1 and TRBJ2-2; perhaps TRBD1 as D (5 bases). This CDR3 contains 15 residues. Germline CDR1 and CDR2: LGHDT and YNNKEL (reference sequence).

Many counts were recorded for this clonotype. The chain employs TRBV28 and TRBJ1-4; D possibly corresponds to TRBD1 (5 bases). The germline V gene has CDR1 MDHEN and CDR2 SYDVKM. The CDR3 spans 14 residues. V lost 4 bases and J 4 bases, leaving 10 bases between the germline ends. The CDR3 nucleotides are TGTGCCAGCAGTTCCCCCGGGGGTAATGAAAAACTGTTTTTT. It translates to CASSSPGGNEKLFF.

This clonotype was observed many times. The chain carries TRBV10-2 and TRBJ2-7; possible D gene TRBD1, 6 bases. Germline CDR1 and CDR2: WSHSY and SAAADI. The CDR3 is made up of 15 amino acids. The V end was cut by 3 bases, the J end by 0 bases, with 12 bases between. This chain's CDR3 is CASSDHTGSSYEQYF. The CDR3 nucleotides read TGCGCCAGCAGTGACCACACAGGGAGCTCCTACGAGCAGTACTTC.

The chain employs TRBV20-1 and TRBJ1-6, with D perhaps TRBD1 (6 bases). CDR3 length: 13 amino acids. The V gene lost 4 bases and the J gene lost 9 bases, with 13 bases spanning the gap. In germline, CDR1 is DFQATT, CDR2 SNEGSKA (reference sequence). The CDR3 here is CSAITGIGSPLHF. CDR3 in DNA: TGCAGTGCTATCACAGGGATCGGTTCACCCCTCCACTTT.

This sequence joins TRBV27 and TRBJ2-3; 12 positions match TRBD2. The germline CDR1 and CDR2 sequences are MNHEY and SMNVEV (reference sequence). With V trimmed by 5 bases and J by 5 bases, 11 bases remained unmatched. The CDR3 runs to 17 residues. CDR3 in DNA: TGTGCCAGCAGTCCACGGGGGGCTAGCGGGAGGGGAGATACGCAGTATTTT. Protein: CASSPRGASGRGDTQYF.

The chain is built from TRBV18 and TRBJ2-7; D gene unclear. V lost 5 bases, J lost 5 bases, and 13 bases lay in between. The CDR3 length is 13 residues. Per the germline V gene, CDR1 is KGHSH and CDR2 is LQKENI. The CDR3 loop is CASSADLPNEQYF. Written as DNA, the CDR3 is TGTGCCAGCTCAGCTGACCTCCCTAACGAGCAGTACTTC.

This chain connects TRBV5-6 to TRBJ1-5, with TRBD1 as a possible D gene (6 bases). CDR1 and CDR2 (germline): SGHDT, YYEEEE. The CDR3 has 15 residues. V was shortened by 0 bases and J by 2 bases, with 9 bases between the two germline ends. The CDR3 is CASSLGAGGNQPQHF. The CDR3 coding sequence is TGTGCCAGCAGCTTGGGAGCAGGGGGCAATCAGCCCCAGCATTTT.

This clonotype was seen more than once but under ten times. The genes are TRBV5-1 and TRBJ1-6; D unresolved. CDR3 length: 14 residues. V shed 0 bases and J shed 5 bases, with 6 bases lying between them. Looked up from germline, CDR1 is SGHRS and CDR2 is YFSETQ. The CDR3 loop reads CASSLDGNNSPLHF. CDR3 nucleotide sequence: TGCGCCAGCAGCTTGGACGGGAATAATTCACCCCTCCACTTT.